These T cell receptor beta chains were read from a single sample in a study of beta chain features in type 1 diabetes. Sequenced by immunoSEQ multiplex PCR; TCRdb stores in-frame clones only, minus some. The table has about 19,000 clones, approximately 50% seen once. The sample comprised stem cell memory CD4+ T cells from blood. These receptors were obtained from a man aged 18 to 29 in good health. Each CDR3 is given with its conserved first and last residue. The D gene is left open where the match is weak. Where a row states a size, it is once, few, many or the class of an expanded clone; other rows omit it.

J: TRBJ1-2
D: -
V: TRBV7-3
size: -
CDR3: CASSRIRTATYGYTF
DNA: TGTGCCAGCAGCCGCATACGGACAGCCACCTATGGCTACACCTTC

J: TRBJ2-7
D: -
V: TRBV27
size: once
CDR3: CASSLSPRVGEQYF
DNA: TGTGCCAGCAGTTTATCCCCTCGGGTGGGCGAGCAGTACTTC

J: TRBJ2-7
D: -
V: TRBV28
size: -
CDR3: CTSSSGSSYEQYF
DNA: TGTACCAGCAGTTCTGGTAGCTCCTACGAGCAGTACTTC

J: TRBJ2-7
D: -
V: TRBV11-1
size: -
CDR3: CASSLGDEQYF
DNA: TGTGCCAGCAGCTTAGGAGACGAGCAGTACTTC

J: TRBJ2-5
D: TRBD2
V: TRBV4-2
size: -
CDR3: CASSQDGAGGETQYF
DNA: TGTGCCAGCAGCCAAGACGGAGCGGGGGGGGAGACCCAGTACTTC

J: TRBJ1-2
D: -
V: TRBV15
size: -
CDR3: CATSRGGLEGYTF
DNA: TGTGCCACCAGCAGAGGAGGGCTGGAGGGCTACACCTTC

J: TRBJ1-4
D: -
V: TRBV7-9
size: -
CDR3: CASSPNSGSGNEKLFF
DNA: TGTGCCAGCAGCCCCAACTCGGGGTCGGGTAATGAAAAACTGTTTTTT

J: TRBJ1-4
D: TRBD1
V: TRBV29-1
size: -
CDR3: CSVGGQGGREKLFF
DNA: TGCAGCGTTGGTGGACAGGGAGGTAGGGAAAAACTGTTTTTT

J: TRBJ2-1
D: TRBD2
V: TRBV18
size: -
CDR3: CASSPLAGPYNEQFF
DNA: TGTGCCAGCTCACCCCTAGCGGGGCCGTACAATGAGCAGTTCTTC

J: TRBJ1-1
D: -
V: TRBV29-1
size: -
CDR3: CSASVGGQSEAFF
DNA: TGCAGCGCCTCAGTCGGGGGGCAGTCTGAAGCTTTCTTT

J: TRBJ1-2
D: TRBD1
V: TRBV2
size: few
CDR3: CASRRDSLNYGYTF
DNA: TGTGCCAGCAGGCGGGACAGCCTAAACTATGGCTACACCTTC

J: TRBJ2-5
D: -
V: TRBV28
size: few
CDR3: CASGEDSKETQYF
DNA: TGTGCCAGCGGTGAGGACTCGAAAGAGACCCAGTACTTC

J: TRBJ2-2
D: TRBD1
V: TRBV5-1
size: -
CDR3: CASTLDRAIHAGELFF
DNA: TGCGCCAGCACGTTGGACAGGGCTATTCACGCCGGGGAGCTGTTTTTT

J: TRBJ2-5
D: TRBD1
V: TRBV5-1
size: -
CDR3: CASSFGQGGGETQYF
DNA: TGCGCCAGCAGCTTCGGACAGGGAGGTGGAGAGACCCAGTACTTC

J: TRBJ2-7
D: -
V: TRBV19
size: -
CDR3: CASSIVDRTYEQYF
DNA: TGTGCCAGTAGTATAGTAGACAGGACCTACGAGCAGTACTTC

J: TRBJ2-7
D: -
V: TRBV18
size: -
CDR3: CASSLGTGTAYEQYF
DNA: TGTGCCAGCTCCCTCGGGACTGGTACGGCCTACGAGCAGTACTTC

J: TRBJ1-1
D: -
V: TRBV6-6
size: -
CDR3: CASETTGLDTEAFF
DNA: TGTGCCAGCGAGACAACAGGGTTGGACACTGAAGCTTTCTTT

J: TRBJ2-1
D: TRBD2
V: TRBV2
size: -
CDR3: CASSDSGTRRLNEQFF
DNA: TGTGCCAGCAGTGACTCCGGGACTAGGCGTTTGAATGAGCAGTTCTTC

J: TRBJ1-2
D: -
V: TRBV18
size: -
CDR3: CASSPDTAYGYTF
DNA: TGTGCCAGCTCACCTGATACAGCTTATGGCTACACCTTC

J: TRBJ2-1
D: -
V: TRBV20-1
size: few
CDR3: CSASFRDEQFF
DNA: TGCAGTGCTAGTTTTCGCGATGAGCAGTTCTTC

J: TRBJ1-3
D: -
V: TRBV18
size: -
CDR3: CASSPSGERNTIYF
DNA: TGTGCCAGCTCACCATCAGGGGAGAGAAACACCATATATTTT

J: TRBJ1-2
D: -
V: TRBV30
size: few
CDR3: CAWSPGHHGYTF
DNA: TGTGCCTGGAGTCCGGGACATCACGGCTACACCTTC

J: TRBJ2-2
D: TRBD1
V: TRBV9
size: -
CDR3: CASRRTGRTGELFF
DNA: TGTGCCAGCCGCAGGACAGGGCGCACCGGGGAGCTGTTTTTT

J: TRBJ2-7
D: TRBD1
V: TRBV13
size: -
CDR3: CASSPSPRGEQYF
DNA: TGTGCCAGCAGCCCGAGCCCCAGGGGGGAGCAGTACTTC

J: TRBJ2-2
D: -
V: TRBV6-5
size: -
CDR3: CASSEFGAGELFF
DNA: TGTGCCAGCAGTGAATTTGGAGCCGGGGAGCTGTTTTTT

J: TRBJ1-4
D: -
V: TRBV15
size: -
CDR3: CATSSSPPGAANEKLFF
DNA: TGTGCCACCAGCAGCAGCCCTCCAGGGGCCGCTAATGAAAAACTGTTTTTT

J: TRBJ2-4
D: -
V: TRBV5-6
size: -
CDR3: CASSLVGGLAKNIQYF
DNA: TGTGCCAGCAGCTTGGTCGGGGGACTCGCCAAAAACATTCAGTACTTC

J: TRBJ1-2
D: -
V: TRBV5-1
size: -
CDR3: CASSQLTGRDYGYTF
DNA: TGCGCCAGCAGCCAACTAACCGGGCGGGACTATGGCTACACCTTC

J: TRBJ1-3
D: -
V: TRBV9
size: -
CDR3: CASSDDTGGNTIYF
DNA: TGTGCCAGCAGCGACGATACAGGCGGAAACACCATATATTTT

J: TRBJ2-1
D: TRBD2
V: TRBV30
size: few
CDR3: CAWSVIAGGHEQFF
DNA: TGTGCCTGGAGTGTGATAGCGGGGGGGCATGAGCAGTTCTTC

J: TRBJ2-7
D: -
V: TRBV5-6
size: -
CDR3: CASSLAGGSDEQYF
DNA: TGTGCCAGCAGCTTGGCAGGGGGGTCGGACGAGCAGTACTTC

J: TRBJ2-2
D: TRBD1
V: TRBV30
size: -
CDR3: CACSGTGGLILPETGELFF
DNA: TGTGCCTGTAGCGGGACAGGGGGTTTAATCTTACCAGAAACCGGGGAGCTGTTTTTT

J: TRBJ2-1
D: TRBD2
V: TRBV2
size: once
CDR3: CASSERIGRVFEQFF
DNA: TGTGCCAGCAGTGAACGGATTGGGAGGGTGTTTGAGCAGTTCTTC

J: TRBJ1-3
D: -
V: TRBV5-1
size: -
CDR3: CASSLDRSGNTIYF
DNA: TGCGCCAGCAGCTTGGACAGGTCTGGAAACACCATATATTTT

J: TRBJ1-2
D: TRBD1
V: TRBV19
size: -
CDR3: CASSMDRGIYGYTF
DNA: TGTGCCAGCTCAATGGACAGGGGTATCTATGGCTACACCTTC

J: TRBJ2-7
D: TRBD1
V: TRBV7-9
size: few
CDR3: CASSPPSRGPYEQYF
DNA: TGTGCCAGCAGCCCCCCTAGCAGGGGGCCCTACGAGCAGTACTTC

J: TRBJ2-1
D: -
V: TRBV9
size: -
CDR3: CASSPVSVNEQFF
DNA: TGTGCCAGCAGCCCCGTTTCTGTCAATGAGCAGTTCTTC

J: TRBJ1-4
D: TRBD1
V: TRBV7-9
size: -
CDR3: CASSSDREVREKLFF
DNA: TGTGCCAGCAGCTCCGACAGGGAGGTGCGGGAAAAACTGTTTTTT

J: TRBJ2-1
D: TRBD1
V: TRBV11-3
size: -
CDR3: CASSLGPGQGTYNEQFF
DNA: TGTGCCAGCAGCTTAGGTCCGGGACAGGGGACCTACAATGAGCAGTTCTTC

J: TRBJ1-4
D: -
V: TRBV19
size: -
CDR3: CASSSHLRTGGGKLFF
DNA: TGTGCCAGTAGTTCACACCTTCGGACCGGCGGGGGAAAACTGTTTTTT

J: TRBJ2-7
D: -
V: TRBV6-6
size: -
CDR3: CASSGRVRYEQYF
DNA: TGTGCCAGCAGTGGCAGGGTTCGGTACGAGCAGTACTTC

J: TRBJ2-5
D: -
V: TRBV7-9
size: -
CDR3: CASSLDIGSFQETQYF
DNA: TGTGCCAGCAGCTTAGACATTGGGAGTTTCCAAGAGACCCAGTACTTC

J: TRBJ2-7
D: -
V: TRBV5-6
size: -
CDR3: CASSLYRTYEQYF
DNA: TGTGCCAGCAGCTTGTACAGGACCTACGAGCAGTACTTC

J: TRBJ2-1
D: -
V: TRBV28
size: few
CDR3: CASSQAQNRANEQFF
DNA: TGTGCCAGCAGCCAGGCACAAAACAGGGCCAATGAGCAGTTCTTC

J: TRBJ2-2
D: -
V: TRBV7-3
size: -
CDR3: CASSFSGLAGELFF
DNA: TGTGCCAGCAGCTTTTCCGGGTTGGCCGGGGAGCTGTTTTTT